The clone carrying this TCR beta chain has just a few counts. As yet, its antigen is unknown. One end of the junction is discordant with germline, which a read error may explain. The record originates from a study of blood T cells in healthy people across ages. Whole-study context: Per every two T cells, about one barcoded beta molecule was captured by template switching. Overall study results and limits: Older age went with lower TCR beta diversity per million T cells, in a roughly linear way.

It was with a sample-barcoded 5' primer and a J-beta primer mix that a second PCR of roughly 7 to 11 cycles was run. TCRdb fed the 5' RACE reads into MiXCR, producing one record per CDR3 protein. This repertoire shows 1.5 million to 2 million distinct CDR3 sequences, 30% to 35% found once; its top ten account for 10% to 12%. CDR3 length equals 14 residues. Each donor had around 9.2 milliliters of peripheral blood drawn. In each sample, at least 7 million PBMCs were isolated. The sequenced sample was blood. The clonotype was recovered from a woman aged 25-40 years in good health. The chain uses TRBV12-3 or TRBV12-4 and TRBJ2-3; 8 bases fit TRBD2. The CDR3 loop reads CASTSGGGADAQYF. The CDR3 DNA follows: TGTGCCAGTACGAGCGGGGGAGGCGCAGATGCGCAGTATTTT.